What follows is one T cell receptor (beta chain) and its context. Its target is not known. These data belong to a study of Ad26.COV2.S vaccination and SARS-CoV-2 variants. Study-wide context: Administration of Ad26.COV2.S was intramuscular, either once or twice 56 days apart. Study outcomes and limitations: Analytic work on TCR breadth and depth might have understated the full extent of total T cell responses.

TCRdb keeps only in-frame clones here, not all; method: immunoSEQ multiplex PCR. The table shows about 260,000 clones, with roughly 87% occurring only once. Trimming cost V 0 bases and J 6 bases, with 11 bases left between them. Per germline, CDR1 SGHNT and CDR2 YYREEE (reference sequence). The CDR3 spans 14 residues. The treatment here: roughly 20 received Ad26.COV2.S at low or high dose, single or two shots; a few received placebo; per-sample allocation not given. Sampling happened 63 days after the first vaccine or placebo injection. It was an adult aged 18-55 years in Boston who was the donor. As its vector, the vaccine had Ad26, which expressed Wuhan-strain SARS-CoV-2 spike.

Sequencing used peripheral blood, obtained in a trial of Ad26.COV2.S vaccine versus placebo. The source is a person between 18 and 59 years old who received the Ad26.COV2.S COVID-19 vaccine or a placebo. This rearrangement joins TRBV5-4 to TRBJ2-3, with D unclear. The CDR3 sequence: CASSLAGGADTQYF. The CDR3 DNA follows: TGTGCCAGCAGCTTGGCCGGCGGAGCGGATACGCAGTATTTT.